Each of the 17 T cell receptor beta chains below was sequenced from the same sample in a study of shared clonotypes between healthy human individuals. Produced via immunoSEQ multiplex PCR; TCRdb's table is partial and in-frame only. The table shows millions of clones, with around nine tenths occurring only once. What was sequenced was naive CD4+ T cells sorted from blood. Subset defined: CD45RA+ positively selected. These receptor sequences come from a man between 18 and 29 years old in good health.

J is TRBJ1-6 and V is TRBV7-9, with a possible D match to TRBD1 (6 bases). This CDR3 has 15 residues. The V gene's germline CDR1 is SEHNR and CDR2 FQNEAQ (reference sequence). V lost 6 bases and J 7 bases, leaving 16 bases between the germline ends. The DNA for the CDR3 is TGTGCCAGCAGGGACCGGGGGCATTTAAATTCACCCCTCCACTTT. It translates to CASRDRGHLNSPLHF. The entire variable domain, with the rest obtained from reference TRBV7-9 and TRBJ1-6, is as follows: DTGVSQNPRHKITKRGQNVTFRCDPISEHNRLYWYRQTLGQGPEFLTYFQNEAQLEKSRLLSDRFSAERPKGSFSTLEIQRTEQGDSAMYLCASRDRGHLNSPLHFGNGTRLTVT.

Points on this clone: One end of the junction is discordant with germline, which a read error may explain. The genes are TRBV2 and TRBJ2-3; D is undetermined. Germline CDR1 reads SNHLY; CDR2 reads FYNNEI. The CDR3 extends over 12 amino acids. DNA for the CDR3: TGTGCCCGCAGTGAAGCCCCGCATACGCAGTATTTT. Protein product: CARSEAPHTQYF.

With respect to this clone: Other nucleotide sequences from this sample produce the same CDR3. The rearrangement joins TRBV4-1 to TRBJ2-3; D call uncertain. This CDR3 is 13 amino acids long. V lost 1 base and J lost 6, with 8 bases in between. Germline V gene sequence: CDR1 MGHRA, CDR2 YSYEKL. The CDR3 region is CASSQGSPDTQYF. Written as DNA, the CDR3 is TGCGCCAGCAGCCAAGGGAGCCCGGATACGCAGTATTTT.

The chain links TRBV4-1 to TRBJ2-4; tentatively, D is TRBD1 (5 bases). V was pared by 6 bases and J by 4 bases, with 13 bases between. Per germline, CDR1 MGHRA and CDR2 YSYEKL. The CDR3 extends over 14 amino acids. CDR3 nucleotide sequence: TGCGCCAGCAGTTCTGGACAAGTTAAAAACATTCAGTACTTC. This codes for CASSSGQVKNIQYF.

The rearrangement joins TRBV27 to TRBJ2-4, with 7 bases aligning to TRBD2. The CDR3 extends over 14 amino acids. V trimming: 2 bases; J trimming: 2 bases; junction bases outside the gene matches: 0. Germline V gene data show CDR1 as MNHEY and CDR2 as SMNVEV (reference sequence). Here the CDR3 reads CASSLGTTKNIQYF. The CDR3 nucleotides are TGTGCCAGCAGTTTAGGGACTACCAAAAACATTCAGTACTTC.

A word on this clone: Distinct nucleotide sequences in the sample also encode this CDR3. The chain employs TRBV5-1 and TRBJ1-1, with 7 bases lining up with TRBD1. The CDR3 covers 15 residues. The germline V gene encodes CDR1 SGHRS and CDR2 YFSETQ. Losses at the gene ends were 0 bases for V and 1 base for J; bases not matched to a gene: 3. This chain's CDR3 is CASSLGDRPNTEAFF. The CDR3 DNA sequence: TGCGCCAGCAGCTTGGGGGACAGACCGAACACTGAAGCTTTCTTT. Based on the CDR3 plus reference TRBV5-1 and TRBJ1-1, the full variable domain is KAGVTQTPRYLIKTRGQQVTLSCSPISGHRSVSWYQQTPGQGLQFLFEYFSETQRNKGNFPGRFSGRQFSNSRSEMNVSTLELGDSALYLCASSLGDRPNTEAFFGQGTRLTVV.

The CDR3 loop reads CSVEDRGGHYGYTF. CDR3 nucleotides: TGCAGCGTTGAAGATCGGGGCGGACACTATGGCTACACCTTC. The chain links TRBV29-1 to TRBJ1-2; a weak D match, TRBD1 (5 bases). Germline CDR1 and CDR2: SQVTM and ANQGSEA. V lost 0 bases, J lost 3 bases, and 11 bases lay in between. This CDR3 has 14 amino acids.

On this clone itself: The same CDR3 is also encoded by other DNA sequences in this sample. The J gene is TRBJ2-3, the V gene TRBV19; 8 positions match TRBD2. Germline CDR1 LNHDA, CDR2 SQIVND (reference sequence). The CDR3 covers 14 residues. The trim removed 3 bases at V and 1 base at J, leaving 0 bases unmatched. CDR3 protein: CASSISGGTDTQYF. CDR3 in DNA: TGTGCCAGTAGTATTAGCGGGGGCACAGATACGCAGTATTTT. Complete variable domain (other parts from reference TRBV19 and TRBJ2-3): DGGITQSPKYLFRKEGQNVTLSCEQNLNHDAMYWYRQDPGQGLRLIYYSQIVNDFQKGDIAEGYSVSREKKESFPLTVTSAQKNPTAFYLCASSISGGTDTQYFGPGTRLTVL.

The chain combines TRBV30 with TRBJ1-4; possibly TRBD1 for D (6 bases). Trimming stripped 3 bases from V and 4 bases from J, with 21 bases between. The CDR3 totals 17 residues. Germline lookup yields CDR1 GTSNPN and CDR2 SVGIG (reference sequence). The CDR3 region has the DNA TGTGCCTGGAGCCCTTCGTTCGGACAGCCCTTTAATGAAAAACTGTTTTTT. Translation: CAWSPSFGQPFNEKLFF.

The rearrangement links TRBV5-4 to TRBJ2-3, with D hard to call. CDR3 size: 12 residues. Looked up from germline, CDR1 is SGHNT and CDR2 is YYREEE (reference sequence). Trimming took 3 bases from V and 2 from J, leaving 4 bases between them. The CDR3 here is CASSWNTDTQYF. For the CDR3, the DNA is TGTGCCAGCAGCTGGAACACAGATACGCAGTATTTT. The whole variable domain, remainder taken from reference TRBV5-4 and TRBJ2-3, is ETGVTQSPTHLIKTRGQQVTLRCSSQSGHNTVSWYQQALGQGPQFIFQYYREEENGRGNFPPRFSGLQFPNYSSELNVNALELDDSALYLCASSWNTDTQYFGPGTRLTVL.

The chain joins TRBV6-5 to TRBJ2-1; 8 positions match TRBD2. Trimming at V came to 5 bases and at J to 4 bases, leaving 7 bases not matched to a gene. Germline CDR1 is MNHEY and CDR2 is SVGAGI. The CDR3 consists of 15 residues. CDR3 protein: CASSATGTRYNEQFF. In DNA form, the CDR3 reads TGTGCCAGCAGTGCGACCGGGACTAGATACAATGAGCAGTTCTTC.

The chain has TRBV7-2 and TRBJ2-4, with D possibly being TRBD1 (5 bases). Trimming took 1 base from V and 0 from J, leaving 10 bases between them. Germline values: CDR1 SGHTA, CDR2 FQGNSA. The CDR3 length is 16 residues. The CDR3 sequence is CASSLVQGLAKNIQYF. The CDR3 DNA is TGTGCCAGCAGCTTAGTCCAGGGCCTAGCCAAAAACATTCAGTACTTC.

The chain combines TRBV11-3 with TRBJ2-1, with 15 nucleotides matching TRBD2. The junction had 4 bases not matched to a gene; V was cut back by 5 bases and J by 8 bases. Germline V gene lookup returns CDR1 SGHNT and CDR2 YENEEA. The CDR3 has 15 amino acids. The CDR3 is CASSPGLAGGDEQFF. In DNA, the CDR3 is TGTGCCAGCAGCCCTGGACTAGCGGGAGGGGATGAGCAGTTCTTC.

About this clone itself: The sample contains more than one DNA sequence encoding this CDR3. V is TRBV18 and J is TRBJ1-1; D unresolved. This CDR3 has 13 amino acids. V gave up 3 bases and J gave up 1 base, with 6 bases separating them. Germline CDR1 reads KGHSH; CDR2 reads LQKENI. This CDR3 reads CASSPQENTEAFF. As DNA, the CDR3 is TGTGCCAGCTCACCTCAGGAGAACACTGAAGCTTTCTTT.

This clone was seen just once. The rearrangement links TRBV19 to TRBJ2-3; tentative D call: TRBD1 (6 bases). The CDR3 has 14 amino acids. CDR1 LNHDA and CDR2 SQIVND come from the germline V gene (reference sequence). V shed 5 bases and J shed 2 bases, with 11 bases lying between them. CDR3 nucleotide sequence: TGTGCCAGTAGTTCGAACAGGGTCACAGATACGCAGTATTTT. Protein: CASSSNRVTDTQYF.

V is TRBV11-1 and J is TRBJ2-1; no firm D call. The CDR3 runs 13 residues. CDR1 SGHAT and CDR2 FQDESV come from the germline V gene (reference sequence). V dropped 8 bases and J dropped 0 bases, with 8 bases sitting between them. The DNA of the CDR3 is TGTGCCAGCCTGGGAAGCTCCTACAATGAGCAGTTCTTC. Its protein product is CASLGSSYNEQFF.

V usage is TRBV7-9 and J usage is TRBJ2-5; 8 positions match TRBD2. TRBJ2-7 matches the DNA end more closely, so the J call is doubtful. The CDR3 sequence is 15 residues long. CDR1 is SEHNR and CDR2 is FQNEAQ in the germline V gene (reference sequence). The CDR3 DNA reads as TGTGCCAGCTGCACCGAGAGCGGGAGTTCCTACGAGCAGTACTTC. The encoded protein is CASCTESGSSYEQYF.